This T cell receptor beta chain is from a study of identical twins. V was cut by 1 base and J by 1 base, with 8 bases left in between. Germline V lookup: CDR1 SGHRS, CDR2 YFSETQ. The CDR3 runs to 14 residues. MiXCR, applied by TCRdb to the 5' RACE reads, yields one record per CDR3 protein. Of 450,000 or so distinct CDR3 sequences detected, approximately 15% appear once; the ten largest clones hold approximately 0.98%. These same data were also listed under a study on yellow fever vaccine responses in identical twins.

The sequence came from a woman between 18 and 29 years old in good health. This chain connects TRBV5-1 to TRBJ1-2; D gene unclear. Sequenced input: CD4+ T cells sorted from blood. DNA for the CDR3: TGCGCCAGCAGCTTGACCGGGGTTAACTATGGCTACACCTTC. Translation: CASSLTGVNYGYTF.